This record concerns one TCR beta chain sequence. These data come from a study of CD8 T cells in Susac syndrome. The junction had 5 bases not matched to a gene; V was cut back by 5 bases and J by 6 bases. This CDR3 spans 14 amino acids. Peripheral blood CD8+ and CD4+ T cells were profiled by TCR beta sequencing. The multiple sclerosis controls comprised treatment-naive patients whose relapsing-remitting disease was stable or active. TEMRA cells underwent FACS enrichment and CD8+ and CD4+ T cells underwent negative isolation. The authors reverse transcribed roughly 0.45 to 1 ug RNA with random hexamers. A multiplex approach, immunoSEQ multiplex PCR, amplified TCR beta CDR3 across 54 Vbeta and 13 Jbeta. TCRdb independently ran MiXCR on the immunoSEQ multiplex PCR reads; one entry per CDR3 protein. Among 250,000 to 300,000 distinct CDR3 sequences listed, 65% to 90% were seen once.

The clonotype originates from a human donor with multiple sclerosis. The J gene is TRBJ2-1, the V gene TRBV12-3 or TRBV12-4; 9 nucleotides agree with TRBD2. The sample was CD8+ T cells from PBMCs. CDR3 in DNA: TGTGCCAGCAGTCCGGGGACTAGCATCAATGAGCAGTTCTTC. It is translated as CASSPGTSINEQFF.